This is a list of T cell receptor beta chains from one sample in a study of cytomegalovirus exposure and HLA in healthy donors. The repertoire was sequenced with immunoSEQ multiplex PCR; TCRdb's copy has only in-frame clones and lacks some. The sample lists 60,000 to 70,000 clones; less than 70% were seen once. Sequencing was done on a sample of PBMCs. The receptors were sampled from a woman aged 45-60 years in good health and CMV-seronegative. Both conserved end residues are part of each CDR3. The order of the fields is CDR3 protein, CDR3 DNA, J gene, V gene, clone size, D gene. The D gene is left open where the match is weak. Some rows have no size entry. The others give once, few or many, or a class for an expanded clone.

CDR3: CSSSVHSLSPYEQYF
DNA: TGTTCCAGCAGCGTACATTCGTTGTCGCCCTACGAGCAGTACTTC
J: TRBJ2-7
V: TRBV7-9
size: NA
D: NA

CDR3: CASSQNSGTQETQYF
DNA: TGTGCCAGCTCTCAGAACTCAGGGACTCAAGAGACCCAGTACTTC
J: TRBJ2-5
V: TRBV18
size: NA
D: NA

CDR3: CASSSGTSGMPYNEQFF
DNA: TGCGCCAGCAGCTCGGGGACTAGCGGGATGCCTTACAATGAGCAGTTCTTC
J: TRBJ2-1
V: TRBV5-1
size: NA
D: TRBD2

CDR3: CASSLPTSGQETQYF
DNA: TGTGCCAGCAGCTTACCAACTAGCGGGCAAGAGACCCAGTACTTC
J: TRBJ2-5
V: TRBV5-6
size: NA
D: TRBD2

CDR3: CASSLARTSGEQFF
DNA: TGTGCCAGCAGCTTAGCGAGGACTAGCGGCGAGCAGTTCTTC
J: TRBJ2-1
V: TRBV11-2
size: NA
D: TRBD2

CDR3: CARSSSGPGQGAPGTGELFF
DNA: TGTGCCAGAAGCTCCTCAGGCCCGGGACAGGGGGCGCCTGGGACCGGGGAGCTGTTTTTT
J: TRBJ2-2
V: TRBV5-3
size: NA
D: TRBD1

CDR3: CASRGVRGTQETQYF
DNA: TGTGCCAGCAGAGGGGTCAGGGGAACGCAAGAGACCCAGTACTTC
J: TRBJ2-5
V: TRBV11-2
size: NA
D: NA

CDR3: CASSLAAGIEAFF
DNA: TGTGCCAGCAGCTTGGCCGCGGGAATTGAAGCTTTCTTT
J: TRBJ1-1
V: TRBV5-6
size: NA
D: NA

CDR3: CASSPIRTGGREKLFF
DNA: TGTGCCAGCAGTCCAATTCGGACAGGGGGAAGGGAAAAACTGTTTTTT
J: TRBJ1-4
V: TRBV28
size: NA
D: TRBD1

CDR3: CASSSPFKGQETQYF
DNA: TGTGCCAGCAGTTCCCCTTTCAAGGGGCAAGAGACCCAGTACTTC
J: TRBJ2-5
V: TRBV28
size: NA
D: NA

CDR3: CASSTTRNGADTQYF
DNA: TGTGCCAGCAGCACTACTAGAAACGGGGCAGATACGCAGTATTTT
J: TRBJ2-3
V: TRBV5-4
size: NA
D: NA

CDR3: CASSSSQGADEKLFF
DNA: TGTGCCAGCAGCTCTTCTCAGGGGGCTGATGAAAAACTGTTTTTT
J: TRBJ1-4
V: TRBV7-8
size: NA
D: TRBD1

CDR3: CASSPAPSGSPETQYF
DNA: TGCGCCAGCAGCCCCGCTCCGAGCGGGAGTCCCGAGACCCAGTACTTC
J: TRBJ2-5
V: TRBV5-1
size: few
D: TRBD2

CDR3: CSVPSAAGNTEAFF
DNA: TGCAGCGTTCCCTCGGCCGCGGGGAACACTGAAGCTTTCTTT
J: TRBJ1-1
V: TRBV29-1
size: NA
D: NA

CDR3: CASSLPGSSYEQYF
DNA: TGTGCCAGCAGCTTGCCCGGGAGCTCCTACGAGCAGTACTTC
J: TRBJ2-7
V: TRBV11-3
size: few
D: NA

CDR3: CAWSVVWSSYNEQFF
DNA: TGTGCCTGGAGTGTAGTTTGGAGCTCCTACAATGAGCAGTTCTTC
J: TRBJ2-1
V: TRBV30
size: NA
D: NA

CDR3: CAWSGGTAQPQHF
DNA: TGTGCCTGGAGTGGCGGGACCGCGCAGCCCCAGCATTTT
J: TRBJ1-5
V: TRBV30
size: NA
D: NA